These T cell receptor beta chains were read from a single sample in a study of vaccination effects on CD4 cells after COVID-19. The antigens of these receptors remain unknown. TCRdb's copy holds only in-frame clones and misses some; the assay was immunoSEQ multiplex PCR. The table includes roughly 25,000 clones, over 70% detected once. Material: CD4+ T cells from PBMCs cultured with SARS-CoV-2 spike peptides, obtained after COVID-19 vaccination. The receptors stem from a human donor who received a COVID-19 vaccine. The CDR3 runs from the conserved cysteine through the conserved F or W. The D gene is left open where the match is weak. Size values are once, few and many counts, or a class for expanded clones, and some rows have none.

cdr3_aa	cdr3_nt	clone_size	d_call	v_call	j_call
CASSTGSNQPQHF	TGTGCCAGTAGTACAGGGAGCAATCAGCCCCAGCATTTT	.	.	TRBV19	TRBJ1-5
CSVALLAGEAGELFF	TGCAGCGTAGCCCTCCTAGCGGGAGAAGCCGGGGAGCTGTTTTTT	.	TRBD2	TRBV29-1	TRBJ2-2
CASRPLSANYGYTF	TGTGCCAGCAGGCCCCTCAGCGCTAACTATGGCTACACCTTC	.	.	TRBV5-4	TRBJ1-2
CASSISNWNTIYF	TGTGCCAGTAGTATATCGAATTGGAACACCATATATTTT	.	.	TRBV19	TRBJ1-3
CASSPWNDGYTF	TGTGCCAGCAGCCCCTGGAATGATGGCTACACCTTC	.	.	TRBV28	TRBJ1-2
CASRASGSSYEQYF	TGTGCCAGCAGGGCTAGCGGGAGCTCCTACGAGCAGTACTTC	.	TRBD2	TRBV28	TRBJ2-7
CASSLDRDTEAFF	TGTGCCAGCAGCCTAGACAGGGACACTGAAGCTTTCTTT	.	TRBD1	TRBV7-6	TRBJ1-1
CASSQASGGVSNTGELFF	TGTGCCAGCAGCCAGGCTAGCGGGGGGGTTTCGAACACCGGGGAGCTGTTTTTT	.	TRBD2	TRBV3-1/TRBV3-2	TRBJ2-2
CASSQPAGKYEQYF	TGTGCCAGCAGCCAACCCGCAGGAAAATACGAGCAGTACTTC	.	.	TRBV14	TRBJ2-7
CASSFRGRLYEQYF	TGTGCCAGCAGCTTCAGGGGGCGACTCTACGAGCAGTACTTC	.	TRBD1	TRBV11-2	TRBJ2-7
CASSPDSSYNEQFF	TGTGCCAGCAGCCCGGACAGCTCCTACAATGAGCAGTTCTTC	.	.	TRBV5-4	TRBJ2-1
CASSQTGTGGNTIYF	TGTGCCAGCAGCCAAACCGGGACAGGGGGAAACACCATATATTTT	once	TRBD1	TRBV3-1/TRBV3-2	TRBJ1-3
CASRWGIGTGGPGYTF	TGTGCCAGTCGCTGGGGAATTGGGACAGGGGGCCCTGGCTACACCTTC	.	TRBD1	TRBV19	TRBJ1-2
CAWSDEDEQYF	TGTGCCTGGAGTGACGAGGACGAGCAGTACTTC	.	.	TRBV30	TRBJ2-7
CASSVRQGASADTQYF	TGTGCCAGTAGTGTGAGACAGGGGGCAAGTGCAGATACGCAGTATTTT	.	TRBD1	TRBV19	TRBJ2-3
CASSRAGTGANYEQYF	TGTGCCAGCTCACGCGCCGGGACAGGGGCTAACTACGAGCAGTACTTC	.	TRBD1	TRBV18	TRBJ2-7
CAISSDGGASTDTQYF	TGTGCCATCTCCTCCGACGGGGGGGCTAGCACAGATACGCAGTATTTT	.	TRBD2	TRBV10-3	TRBJ2-3
CASSLAVTDTQYF	TGTGCCAGCAGCTTAGCGGTCACAGATACGCAGTATTTT	.	.	TRBV7-9	TRBJ2-3
CASSLTGGQGKFSGNTIYF	TGCGCCAGCAGCTTGACGGGAGGACAGGGGAAATTCTCTGGAAACACCATATATTTT	once	TRBD1	TRBV5-1	TRBJ1-3
CASSQGTVDTIYF	TGTGCCAGCAGCCAAGGGACAGTGGACACCATATATTTT	.	TRBD1	TRBV5-4	TRBJ1-3